One sample yielded the 15 T cell receptor beta chains listed below, sequenced in a study of blood T cell repertoires in COVID-19. Some clones are missing from TCRdb's copy, which holds only in-frame ones; the method was immunoSEQ multiplex PCR. The sample carries about 26,000 clones, 85% to 90% recorded once. What was sequenced was peripheral blood. These receptors were collected from a woman aged 55-69 years with active COVID-19.

The chain is built from TRBV5-6 and TRBJ2-7, with D maybe TRBD1 (5 bases). The CDR3 sequence is 14 residues long. CDR1 SGHDT and CDR2 YYEEEE come from the germline V gene. The V and J ends lost 0 bases and 6 bases respectively, with 13 bases between them. The CDR3: CASSLVSGSGEQYF. In nucleotides, the CDR3 is TGTGCCAGCAGCTTGGTGTCAGGGTCCGGCGAGCAGTACTTC.

The chain recombines TRBV27 with TRBJ1-4; 7 nucleotides line up with TRBD1. The CDR3 is made up of 15 amino acids. The V segment lost 4 bases and the J segment 7 bases; nucleotides outside the gene matches: 9. CDR1 and CDR2 from the germline V gene are MNHEY and SMNVEV (reference sequence). The CDR3 is CASSSLQGSIEKLFF. CDR3 bases: TGTGCCAGCAGTTCCCTACAGGGGAGTATTGAAAAACTGTTTTTT.

This clone was observed once. V is TRBV11-2 and J is TRBJ1-2; D gene uncertain. Germline V gives CDR1 SGHAT, CDR2 FQNNGV. Trimming removed 0 bases at V and 8 bases at J, with 16 bases between. The CDR3 is 15 residues long. The CDR3: CASSLDRGAQSGYTF. CDR3 sequence (DNA): TGTGCCAGCAGCTTAGACCGAGGCGCACAATCGGGCTACACCTTC.

This chain uses TRBV6-6 with TRBJ2-3, with a tentative D call TRBD2 (5 bases). The germline V and J ends were trimmed by 5 bases and 1 base, with 16 bases remaining between them. The CDR3 is 16 amino acids. Germline V lookup: CDR1 MNHNY, CDR2 SVGAGI (reference sequence). As DNA, the CDR3 is TGTGCCAGCAGTCGAGGGCTCGAGCTGGGCACAGATACGCAGTATTTT. This encodes CASSRGLELGTDTQYF.

This rearrangement joins TRBV12-3 or TRBV12-4 to TRBJ2-7, with TRBD1 as a possible D gene (6 bases). This CDR3 contains 12 residues. V dropped 6 bases and J dropped 3 bases, with 9 bases sitting between them. In DNA, the CDR3 is TGTGCCAGCAGCCCACAGGGCTACGAGCAGTACTTC. Translated, it gives CASSPQGYEQYF.

V is TRBV5-1 and J is TRBJ2-2, with TRBD2 matching 8 bases. The ends lost 0 bases at V and 5 bases at J; junction bases unmatched: 3. This CDR3 comprises 15 residues. Germline V lookup: CDR1 SGHRS, CDR2 YFSETQ. The CDR3 reads CASSLGLAGTGELFF. CDR3 DNA: TGCGCCAGCAGCTTGGGGTTAGCGGGAACCGGGGAGCTGTTTTTT.

This chain connects TRBV10-2 to TRBJ2-3; 7 nucleotides agree with TRBD1. Germline CDR1 is WSHSY and CDR2 is SAAADI. The CDR3 contains 15 residues. With V trimmed by 6 bases and J by 2 bases, 8 bases remained unmatched. CDR3 sequence (DNA): TGCGCCAGCAGAACCCGGGACAGCTACACAGATACGCAGTATTTT. It translates to CASRTRDSYTDTQYF.

This chain joins TRBV19 and TRBJ1-2, with D perhaps TRBD1 (6 bases). V lost 7 bases, J lost 6 bases, and 15 bases lay in between. CDR3 length equals 13 residues. The germline CDR1 and CDR2 sequences are LNHDA and SQIVND (reference sequence). In DNA, the CDR3 is TGTGCCAGTACCTGGGGGGGGCCAGATGGCTACACCTTC. It encodes CASTWGGPDGYTF.

V is TRBV6-5 and J is TRBJ2-1; no clear D gene. Germline assignment: CDR1 MNHEY and CDR2 SVGAGI. V shed 6 bases and J shed 0 bases, with 15 bases lying between them. The CDR3 is 16 residues long. CDR3 sequence reads: CASSYAETSSYNEQFF. CDR3 DNA: TGTGCCAGCAGCTACGCTGAAACAAGCTCCTACAATGAGCAGTTCTTC.

This chain links TRBV30 with TRBJ2-7; 8 nucleotides align to TRBD1. V was pared by 5 bases and J by 4 bases, with 7 bases of the junction left unmatched. Looked up from germline, CDR1 is GTSNPN and CDR2 is SVGIG (reference sequence). The CDR3 extends over 13 amino acids. CDR3 sequence reads: CAWDPRQGYEQYF. The CDR3 nucleotides read TGTGCCTGGGATCCTCGACAGGGGTACGAGCAGTACTTC.

The V gene is TRBV15, the J gene TRBJ2-3; TRBD2 aligns across 12 bases. The CDR3 totals 17 residues. Germline V lookup: CDR1 LNHNV, CDR2 YYDKDF (reference sequence). The V and J ends lost 2 bases and 8 bases, in that order; junction bases with no gene match: 11. CDR3 nucleotides: TGTGCCACCAGCAGACGACTAGCGGGAGTGGAATCGGGTACGCAGTATTTT. This encodes CATSRRLAGVESGTQYF.

The chain combines TRBV27 with TRBJ2-1; weak D call: TRBD2 (7 bases). The CDR3 has 15 residues. The germline V gene has CDR1 MNHEY and CDR2 SMNVEV (reference sequence). V gave up 6 bases and J gave up 7 bases, with 19 bases separating them. CDR3: CASRRGGEGLNEQFF. CDR3 DNA: TGTGCCAGCAGGAGAGGGGGGGAGGGCCTAAATGAGCAGTTCTTC.

The V call is TRBV27, the J call TRBJ1-2; weak D call: TRBD1 (5 bases). CDR1 and CDR2 from the germline V gene are MNHEY and SMNVEV (reference sequence). V dropped 6 bases and J dropped 6 bases, with 14 bases sitting between them. The CDR3 runs 13 residues. CDR3 sequence reads: CASSHRAGDGYTF. The CDR3 DNA sequence: TGTGCCAGCAGCCATAGGGCGGGGGATGGCTACACCTTC.

The CDR3 is CASSRTGEDNEQFF. CDR3 DNA sequence: TGTGCCAGCTCCCGGACAGGGGAGGACAATGAGCAGTTCTTC. The chain recombines TRBV7-9 with TRBJ2-1; 9 bases agree with TRBD1. J gave up 5 bases and V 8 bases, and 7 bases lay outside the gene matches. CDR3 size: 14 residues. The germline gives CDR1 SEHNR, CDR2 FQNEAQ (reference sequence).

The chain links TRBV5-1 to TRBJ2-5; D gene uncertain. This CDR3 region has 13 residues. CDR1 SGHRS and CDR2 YFSETQ come from the germline V gene. The V end was cut by 0 bases, the J end by 1 base, with 4 bases between. In DNA form, the CDR3 reads TGCGCCAGCAGCTTGGGGAGCCAAGAGACCCAGTACTTC. This translates into CASSLGSQETQYF.